This TCR beta chain originates from a study of blood T cell repertoires in COVID-19 (dated by TCRdb to 2018 to 2021). In the study overall: Collaborator samples came from the United States, Italy and Spain and covered acute and convalescent phases of COVID-19. The material from the prospective study consisted of cDNA or gDNA derived from T cells, B-cell-depleted T cells, or PBMCs. The dataset comprised deeply sampled blood TCRbeta repertoires from subjects exposed to, actively infected with, or recovered from COVID-19. The repertoires were released in a freely available public database meant as a resource for research on the immune response to SARS-CoV-2. The samples were drawn from the first 160 participants of the ongoing ImmuneRACE study and from 950 to 1,500 subjects provided by 6 global collaborators. Sample metadata almost always included a de-identified subject ID, COVID-19 status, age in years and sex. Where available, HLA class I and class II types were taken from metadata supplied by the sample provider and were not determined by assay-based typing.

The immunoSEQ Assay, a bias-controlled multiplex PCR, was used to amplify TCRbeta CDR3 regions from genomic DNA. The source study handled its data this way. Within the assay, amplification of reference gene primers was used to estimate how many nucleated cells each sample contained. To quantify the absolute abundance of each unique TCRbeta CDR3 rearrangement, sequence reads were collapsed and filtered. For each sample, productive Simpson clonality was calculated as the square root of Simpson's diversity index across productive rearrangements. TCRdb retrieved this table from immuneACCESS and kept in-frame rearrangements only. Not all clones are present; in checked studies, unresolved V genes account for under half, and no reason is known for the remainder. The V and J calls and clone size are taken from that table; D and trimming were inferred from the DNA. Counted in this sample were roughly 280,000 clones; 65% to 90% of them appeared once. The ten largest make up approximately 2% of the sample.

With respect to this clone: Its target antigen remains unknown. No base-level quality is on record; no much larger clone is a single base apart.

Findings and caveats that apply to the study as a whole: Clinical and demographic metadata were provided uncurated, with the amount varying by source and participant.

Collaborating institutions collected whole blood in K2EDTA tubes following their own protocols. Collaborator samples were shipped for TCRbeta analysis as frozen whole blood, isolated PBMCs, or DNA extracted from either sample type. The germline V end is reduced by 3 bases and the J end by 4 bases; junction bases left unmatched: 4. Per the germline V gene (reference sequence), PRHDT is the CDR1 and FYEKMQ is the CDR2. The CDR3 spans 14 residues, from the cysteine through the phenylalanine. The read is trimmed to its CDR3 DNA, 42 bases read in frame from base 1. The TCR originated in a man younger than 45 with active or convalescent COVID-19. Here the chain combines TRBV13 and TRBJ1-1, and 8 junctional nucleotides match TRBD1. Sample: peripheral blood. The CDR3: CASSFGTGGTEAFF. The DNA sequence is TGTGCCAGCAGCTTCGGGACAGGAGGCACTGAAGCTTTCTTT.